The clone carrying this TCR beta chain was observed once. Original data processing: By means of reference gene primer amplification, nucleated cell counts were estimated. Generated by immunoSEQ multiplex PCR, the TCRdb table keeps only in-frame clones and is missing some. The DNA gave D and trimming, while V, J and clone size come from that table. The sample carries some 71,000 clones, 90% recorded once. The data were taken from a study of blood T cell repertoires in COVID-19. Across the whole study: The cDNA or gDNA used as material had been derived from T cells, B-cell-depleted T cells, or PBMCs.

The sample was peripheral blood. This TCR was recovered from a woman aged 18-30 years with acute or convalescent COVID-19.

The CDR3 nucleotides read TGTGCCAGCAGGGGGGAGGGGGGCCACTATGGCTACACCTTC. Its protein is CASRGEGGHYGYTF. The chain joins TRBV28 to TRBJ1-2; possibly TRBD1 for D (6 bases). CDR1 MDHEN and CDR2 SYDVKM come from the germline V gene. With 6 bases removed from V and 3 bases from J, the gap between germline ends came to 14 bases. The CDR3 has 14 residues.